The 29 T cell receptor beta chains below come from one sample, sequenced in a study of T-cell reconstitution after alpha-beta-depleted transplantation in children. The library targeted TCRbeta and was prepared with unique molecular identifiers. TCRdb re-analysed the PCR reads in MiXCR, keeping a single row per CDR3 protein. The profile covers hundreds of thousands of distinct CDR3 sequences, with 16% appearing a single time and 0.85% to 1.3% taken by the ten largest. The material was PBMCs from the stem cell graft donor, obtained from the stem cell graft. The receptors stem from a human donor who donated a stem cell graft to a child with acute myeloid leukemia.

The J gene is TRBJ2-3, the V gene TRBV7-2; possibly TRBD1 or TRBD2 for D (6 bases each). Germline CDR1 SGHTA, CDR2 FQGNSA. Trimming took 5 bases from V and 7 from J, leaving 25 bases between them. This CDR3 comprises 17 residues. In DNA, the CDR3 is TGTGCCAGCAGCCCCTCCCTAGGGGGGCTGGGTATGAATACGCAGTATTTT. Translating gives CASSPSLGGLGMNTQYF.

This clonotype was seen repeatedly, ten times or more. This rearrangement joins TRBV6-4 to TRBJ1-2; perhaps TRBD1 as D (5 bases). Germline V gene lookup returns CDR1 MRHNA and CDR2 SNTAGT. CDR3 size: 15 residues. Trimming took off 3 bases at V and 3 bases at J, with 14 bases between the two ends. Here the CDR3 DNA reads TGTGCCAGCAGTGAGGGGGGGGAACCCTACTATGGCTACACCTTC. It codes for CASSEGGEPYYGYTF.

The chain employs TRBV9 and TRBJ2-3, with D possibly matching TRBD2 (5 bases). The CDR3 sequence is 14 residues long. CDR1 is SGDLS, CDR2 YYNGEE, per germline. The V end lost 3 bases, the J end lost 11 bases, and 19 bases lay between the germline ends. As DNA, the CDR3 is TGTGCCAGCAGCGCGACGGACTTTCCTTCTAGGCAGTATTTT. Protein: CASSATDFPSRQYF.

This clonotype was seen a handful of times. The chain employs TRBV5-1 and TRBJ2-3, with TRBD1 matching 7 bases. Germline V CDR1 and CDR2: SGHRS, YFSETQ. Trimming at V came to 1 base and at J to 5 bases, leaving 4 bases not matched to a gene. The CDR3 is 14 residues long. The CDR3 region has the DNA TGCGCCAGCAGCTTGTCAGGGGGATTAGATACGCAGTATTTT. Its translation is CASSLSGGLDTQYF.

This clonotype was seen repeatedly, ten times or more. The V and J genes are TRBV10-3 and TRBJ2-3; D is uncertain. In germline, CDR1 is ENHRY, CDR2 SYGVKD. The CDR3 loop spans 11 amino acids. With 2 bases removed from V and 6 bases from J, the gap between germline ends came to 3 bases. The CDR3 loop is CAISERDTQYF. The DNA of the CDR3 is TGTGCCATCAGTGAGAGGGATACGCAGTATTTT.

The chain links TRBV2 to TRBJ2-1, with 11 bases fitting TRBD2. The CDR3 loop spans 15 amino acids. The germline V gene encodes CDR1 SNHLY and CDR2 FYNNEI. J gave up 6 bases and V 0 bases, and 1 base lay outside the gene matches. CDR3 amino acids: CASSEASGGANEQFF. CDR3 coding DNA: TGTGCCAGCAGTGAAGCTAGCGGGGGGGCCAATGAGCAGTTCTTC.

Notes on this clonotype: One base away lies a much larger clone, so this may be a sequencing read error. This rearrangement joins TRBV6-1 to TRBJ2-1; 7 bases align to TRBD1. Germline CDR1 is MNHNS and CDR2 is SASEGT. Germline trimming cut 6 bases from V and 6 bases from J; bases unmatched to any gene: 14. This CDR3 region has 16 residues. CDR3 DNA sequence: TGTGCCAGCAGGCCCCAGACAGGGAGTGCTGGCAATGAGCAGTTCTTC. Translating it yields CASRPQTGSAGNEQFF.

The V and J genes are TRBV5-4 and TRBJ2-3, with 8 positions matching TRBD2. V shed 7 bases and J 6 bases; nucleotides not matched to a gene: 13. Per germline, CDR1 SGHNT and CDR2 YYREEE (reference sequence). The length of the CDR3 is 15 residues. The CDR3 bases are TGTGCCAGCTGGCAAGGGCGGGGGGCCACCGATACGCAGTATTTT. Amino acids: CASWQGRGATDTQYF.

A few counts support this clonotype. One junction end disagrees with the germline gene, perhaps due to a read error. The V and J genes are TRBV28 and TRBJ1-1; 7 bases match TRBD1. Germline V lookup: CDR1 MDHEN, CDR2 SYDVKM. This CDR3 has 13 residues. CDR3 nucleotides: TGTCCCAGCAGTGTAGGGGGCTGGTCTGAAGCTTTCTTT. Its translation is CPSSVGGWSEAFF.

Many counts were recorded for this clonotype. The rearrangement uses TRBV5-5 and TRBJ2-7, with D hard to call. Germline V CDR1 and CDR2: SGHKS, YYEKEE (reference sequence). V gave up 6 bases and J gave up 2 bases, with 6 bases separating them. The CDR3 runs to 11 residues. CDR3 region: CASNGAYEQYF. CDR3 bases: TGTGCCAGCAATGGGGCCTACGAGCAGTACTTC.

This clonotype was detected ten times or more. This chain uses TRBV27 with TRBJ2-7; 10 bases are a match to TRBD1. The CDR3 spans 14 residues. The germline V gene has CDR1 MNHEY and CDR2 SMNVEV (reference sequence). The V and J ends lost 2 bases and 4 bases, in that order; junction bases with no gene match: 2. CDR3 sequence: CASSLPGQGYEQYF. The CDR3 region has the DNA TGTGCCAGCAGTTTACCGGGACAGGGGTACGAGCAGTACTTC.

Concerning this clonotype: This sequence may be a read error, since a much larger clone differs from it by one base. The chain recombines TRBV10-3 with TRBJ2-5; no clear D gene. CDR1 and CDR2 from the germline V gene are ENHRY and SYGVKD. This CDR3 is built from 11 residues. CDR3 sequence (DNA): TGTGCCATCGGGCCGAAGGAGACCCGGTACTTC. Translating gives CAIGPKETRYF.

There are a few counts of this clonotype. The rearrangement joins TRBV21-1 to TRBJ2-7; no check of the table's D call, TRBD1, against the DNA was made. TRBV21-1 is a listed pseudogene. The CDR3 length is 19 residues. Written as DNA, the CDR3 is TGTGCCAGCAGCAAACCGGACACAGGGATACTACAGCGCTCCTACGAGCAGTACTTC. This sequence encodes CASSKPDTGILQRSYEQYF.

This clonotype was detected a few times. This sequence joins TRBV5-1 and TRBJ1-1; no reliable D call. The germline gives CDR1 SGHRS, CDR2 YFSETQ. V lost 0 bases, J lost 1 base, and 10 bases lay in between. The CDR3 has 15 amino acids. Here the CDR3 DNA reads TGCGCCAGCAGCTTGGTTCCCGGAAAGAACACTGAAGCTTTCTTT. Translated: CASSLVPGKNTEAFF.

This clonotype occurred many times. The CDR3 sequence is CASSLVWGGEAFF. In DNA, the CDR3 is TGTGCCAGCAGTTTAGTCTGGGGTGGTGAAGCTTTCTTT. The chain joins TRBV12-3 or TRBV12-4 to TRBJ1-1; no clear D gene. The CDR3 consists of 13 residues. Deletions cut 1 base from V and 7 bases from J, with 10 bases between.

In this sample, this clonotype turned up many times. This chain joins TRBV20-1 and TRBJ2-3, with D maybe TRBD1 (5 bases). The CDR3 consists of 13 residues. The V and J ends lost 5 bases and 0 bases respectively, with 9 bases between them. From germline, CDR1 is DFQATT and CDR2 SNEGSKA (reference sequence). For the CDR3, the DNA is TGCAGTGCTCGACAGATGAGCACAGATACGCAGTATTTT. This sequence encodes CSARQMSTDTQYF.

This clonotype was observed at least ten times. The genes are TRBV29-1 and TRBJ1-2; tentative D call: TRBD1 (6 bases). V dropped 5 bases and J dropped 8 bases, with 15 bases sitting between them. The CDR3 totals 12 residues. From germline, CDR1 is SQVTM and CDR2 ANQGSEA. CDR3 DNA: TGCAGCGTTCGCGGGACACCGCTCGGCTACACCTTC. Translation gives CSVRGTPLGYTF.

The rearrangement links TRBV7-2 to TRBJ1-1; D is possibly TRBD1 (6 bases). Trimming took 2 bases from V and 3 from J, leaving 13 bases between them. This CDR3 has 15 amino acids. Germline values: CDR1 SGHTA, CDR2 FQGNSA. The CDR3: CASSLKGQGYTEAFF. The CDR3 region has the DNA TGTGCCAGCAGCTTAAAGGGCCAGGGGTACACTGAAGCTTTCTTT.

A few counts support this clonotype. V gene TRBV7-7 combines with J gene TRBJ2-3; D is perhaps TRBD2 (7 bases). Germline V gives CDR1 SSHAT, CDR2 FNYEAQ (reference sequence). This CDR3 is 16 amino acids long. V lost 5 bases to trimming and J lost 0 bases, with 15 bases between them. CDR3 amino acids: CASSPAGGHSTDTQYF. The CDR3 region has the DNA TGTGCCAGCAGCCCTGCCGGGGGGCACAGCACAGATACGCAGTATTTT.

The chain combines TRBV20-1 with TRBJ2-3; D might be TRBD1 or TRBD2, each matching 5 bases. From germline, CDR1 is DFQATT and CDR2 SNEGSKA (reference sequence). The CDR3 extends over 13 amino acids. V lost 7 bases and J 4 bases, leaving 15 bases between the germline ends. CDR3 protein: CSGDLVGADTQYF. CDR3 nucleotide sequence: TGCAGTGGGGACCTCGTAGGGGCAGATACGCAGTATTTT.

This sequence joins TRBV7-9 and TRBJ2-7; 8 bases line up with TRBD1. CDR1 and CDR2 from the germline V gene are SEHNR and FQNEAQ (reference sequence). V was pared by 4 bases and J by 3 bases, with 5 bases of the junction left unmatched. The length of the CDR3 is 14 residues. This chain's CDR3 is CASSSDREVYEQYF. The CDR3 DNA reads TGTGCCAGCAGCTCGGACAGGGAGGTCTACGAGCAGTACTTC.

The sample holds a few counts of this clonotype. The J gene is TRBJ2-1, the V gene TRBV29-1; tentatively, D is TRBD2 (6 bases). The CDR3 sequence is 17 residues long. The germline V gene has CDR1 SQVTM and CDR2 ANQGSEA. The V and J ends lost 0 bases and 3 bases respectively, with 18 bases between them. CDR3 in DNA: TGCAGCGTTGAAGATCCCGGGAGTGGGGGAAACTACAATGAGCAGTTCTTC. It yields the protein CSVEDPGSGGNYNEQFF.

The genes are TRBV5-1 and TRBJ2-7; TRBD1 matches at 7 bases. J lost 2 bases, V lost 2 bases, and 7 bases had no gene match. Germline CDR1 and CDR2: SGHRS and YFSETQ. CDR3 length: 15 amino acids. In DNA form, the CDR3 reads TGCGCCAGCAGCTTCCTCCGGGACAGCCCCTACGAGCAGTACTTC. Protein: CASSFLRDSPYEQYF. Filled out from reference TRBV5-1 and TRBJ2-7, the complete variable domain reads KAGVTQTPRYLIKTRGQQVTLSCSPISGHRSVSWYQQTPGQGLQFLFEYFSETQRNKGNFPGRFSGRQFSNSRSEMNVSTLELGDSALYLCASSFLRDSPYEQYFGPGTRLTVT.

The chain joins TRBV7-9 to TRBJ2-1; the D gene is possibly TRBD1 (7 bases). V lost 5 bases to trimming and J lost 4 bases, with 12 bases between them. CDR3 length equals 14 residues. The germline V gene has CDR1 SEHNR and CDR2 FQNEAQ (reference sequence). CDR3 in amino acids: CASSPGGQYNEQFF. The CDR3 DNA sequence: TGTGCCAGCAGCCCCGGGGGACAGTACAATGAGCAGTTCTTC. The entire variable domain, with the rest obtained from reference TRBV7-9 and TRBJ2-1, is as follows: DTGVSQNPRHKITKRGQNVTFRCDPISEHNRLYWYRQTLGQGPEFLTYFQNEAQLEKSRLLSDRFSAERPKGSFSTLEIQRTEQGDSAMYLCASSPGGQYNEQFFGPGTRLTVL.

A few counts support this clonotype. V gene TRBV2 combines with J gene TRBJ2-1; 9 positions agree with TRBD1. The CDR3 length is 14 residues. CDR1 and CDR2 (germline): SNHLY, FYNNEI. The ends lost 10 bases at V and 3 bases at J; junction bases unmatched: 7. The CDR3 loop reads CAMRDREVYNEQFF. The CDR3 bases are TGTGCCATGAGGGACAGGGAAGTCTACAATGAGCAGTTCTTC.

The chain has TRBV12-3 or TRBV12-4 and TRBJ2-1; 8 nucleotides align to TRBD1. V was clipped by 6 bases and J by 7 bases; unmatched bases: 26. CDR3 length equals 20 residues. The CDR3 is CASRMGGRGLIRLGRNEQFF. The CDR3 DNA reads TGTGCCAGCAGAATGGGTGGCAGGGGGCTGATCCGACTGGGACGAAATGAGCAGTTCTTC.

Many counts were recorded for this clonotype. V and J are TRBV12-3 or TRBV12-4 and TRBJ2-1; a possible D gene is TRBD1 (5 bases). Deletions cut 6 bases from V and 6 bases from J, with 21 bases between. The CDR3 totals 16 residues. The CDR3 loop is CASSHSGIFGRNEQFF. As DNA, the CDR3 is TGTGCCAGCAGCCATTCAGGGATATTCGGTCGCAATGAGCAGTTCTTC.

This clonotype has at least ten counts. This rearrangement joins TRBV7-6 to TRBJ2-1, with D possibly matching TRBD2 (6 bases). The CDR3 runs to 18 residues. Between the trimmed V and J ends, which lost 5 bases and 0 bases, there was a span of 20 bases. Germline CDR1 reads SGHVS; CDR2 reads FNYEAQ. In DNA, the CDR3 is TGTGCCAGCAGCCGACTGGTCTTGGAGGGTAGCTCCTACAATGAGCAGTTCTTC. This sequence encodes CASSRLVLEGSSYNEQFF.

The chain is built from TRBV5-1 and TRBJ1-1; no reliable D call. This CDR3 comprises 13 residues. V gave up 4 bases and J gave up 10 bases, with 17 bases separating them. Germline V CDR1 and CDR2: SGHRS, YFSETQ. The CDR3 sequence: CASSLWFGEVAFF. The CDR3 bases are TGCGCCAGCAGCCTATGGTTTGGGGAGGTAGCTTTCTTT.